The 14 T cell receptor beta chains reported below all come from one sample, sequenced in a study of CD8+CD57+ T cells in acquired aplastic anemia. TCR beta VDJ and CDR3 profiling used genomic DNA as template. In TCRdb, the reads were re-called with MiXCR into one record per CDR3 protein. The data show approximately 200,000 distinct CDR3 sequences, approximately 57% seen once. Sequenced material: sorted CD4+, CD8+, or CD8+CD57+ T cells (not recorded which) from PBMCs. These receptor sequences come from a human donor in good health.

The CDR3 coding sequence is TGTGCCAGCAGCCCATGGCGGGGCGATCGGGATACGCAGTATTTT. Amino acid sequence: CASSPWRGDRDTQYF. The chain recombines TRBV7-3 with TRBJ2-3; D perhaps matches TRBD2 (6 bases). The CDR3 has 15 residues. Germline V CDR1 and CDR2: SGHTA, FQGTGA. With 5 bases removed from V and 6 bases from J, the gap between germline ends came to 18 bases.

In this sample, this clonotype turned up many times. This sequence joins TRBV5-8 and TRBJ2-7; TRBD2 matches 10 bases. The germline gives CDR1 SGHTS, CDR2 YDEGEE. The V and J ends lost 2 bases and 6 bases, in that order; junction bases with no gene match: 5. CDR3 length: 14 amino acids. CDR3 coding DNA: TGTGCCAGCAGCTTCGGGACTAGCGTTGGCGAGCAGTACTTC. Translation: CASSFGTSVGEQYF. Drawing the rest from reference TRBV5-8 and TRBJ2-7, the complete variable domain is EAGVTQSPTHLIKTRGQQATLRCSPISGHTSVYWYQQALGLGLQFLLWYDEGEERNRGNFPPRFSGRQFPNYSSELNVNALELEDSALYLCASSFGTSVGEQYFGPGTRLTVT.

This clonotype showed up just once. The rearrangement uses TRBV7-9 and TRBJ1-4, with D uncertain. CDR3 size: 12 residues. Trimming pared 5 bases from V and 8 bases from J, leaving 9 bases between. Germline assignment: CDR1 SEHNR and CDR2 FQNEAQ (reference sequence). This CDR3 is CASSRLGEKLFF. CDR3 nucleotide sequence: TGTGCCAGCAGCAGACTAGGGGAAAAACTGTTTTTT.

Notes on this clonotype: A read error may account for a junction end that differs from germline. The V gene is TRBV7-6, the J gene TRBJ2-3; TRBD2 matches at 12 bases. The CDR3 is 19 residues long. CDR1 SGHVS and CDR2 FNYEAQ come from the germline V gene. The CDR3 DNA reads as TGTGCCAGCAGCTTAGCGACTAGCGGGAGCCTAACTGAGGCAGATACGCAGTACTTT. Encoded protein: CASSLATSGSLTEADTQYF.

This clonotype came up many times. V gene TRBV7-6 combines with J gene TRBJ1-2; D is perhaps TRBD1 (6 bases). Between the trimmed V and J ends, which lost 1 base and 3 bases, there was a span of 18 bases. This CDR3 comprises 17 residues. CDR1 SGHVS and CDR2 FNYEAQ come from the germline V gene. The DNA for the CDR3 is TGTGCCAGCAGCTTAGGACCACCCTCGGGGGCGGACTATGGCTACACCTTC. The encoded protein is CASSLGPPSGADYGYTF.

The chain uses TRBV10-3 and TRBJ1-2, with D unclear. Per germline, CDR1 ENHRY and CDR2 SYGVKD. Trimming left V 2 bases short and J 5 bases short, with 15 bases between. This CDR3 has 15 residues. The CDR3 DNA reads TGTGCCATCAGTGAGGCACAAGGGAACCGTTATGGCTACACCTTC. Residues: CAISEAQGNRYGYTF.

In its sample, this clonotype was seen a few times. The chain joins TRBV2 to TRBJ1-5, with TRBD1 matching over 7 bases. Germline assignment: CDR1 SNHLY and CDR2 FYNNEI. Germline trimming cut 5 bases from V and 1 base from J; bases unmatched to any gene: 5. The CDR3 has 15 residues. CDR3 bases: TGTGCCAGCAGTACCCAGGGGGGGAGCAATCAGCCCCAGCATTTT. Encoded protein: CASSTQGGSNQPQHF.

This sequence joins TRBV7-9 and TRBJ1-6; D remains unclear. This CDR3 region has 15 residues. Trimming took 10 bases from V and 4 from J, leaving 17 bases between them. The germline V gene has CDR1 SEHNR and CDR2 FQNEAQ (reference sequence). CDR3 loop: CATFPQEIYNSPLHF. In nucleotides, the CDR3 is TGTGCCACCTTCCCCCAGGAGATATATAATTCACCCCTCCACTTT.

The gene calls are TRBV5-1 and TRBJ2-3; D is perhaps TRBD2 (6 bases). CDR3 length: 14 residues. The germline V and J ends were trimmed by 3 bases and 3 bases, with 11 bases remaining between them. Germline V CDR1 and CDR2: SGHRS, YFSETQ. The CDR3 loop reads CASSWRDSTDTQYF. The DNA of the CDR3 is TGCGCCAGCAGCTGGCGGGACTCGACAGATACGCAGTATTTT.

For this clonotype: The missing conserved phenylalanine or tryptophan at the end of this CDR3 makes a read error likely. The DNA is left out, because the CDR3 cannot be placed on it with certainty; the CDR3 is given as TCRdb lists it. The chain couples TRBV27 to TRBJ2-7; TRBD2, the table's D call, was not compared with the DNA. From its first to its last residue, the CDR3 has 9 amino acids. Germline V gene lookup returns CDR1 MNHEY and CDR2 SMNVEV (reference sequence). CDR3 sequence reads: CASSWVAGG.

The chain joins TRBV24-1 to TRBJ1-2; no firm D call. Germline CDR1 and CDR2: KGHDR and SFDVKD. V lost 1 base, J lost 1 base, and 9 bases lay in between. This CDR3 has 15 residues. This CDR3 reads CATSDFPVSNYGYTF. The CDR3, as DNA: TGTGCCACCAGTGATTTTCCCGTCAGTAACTATGGCTACACCTTC.

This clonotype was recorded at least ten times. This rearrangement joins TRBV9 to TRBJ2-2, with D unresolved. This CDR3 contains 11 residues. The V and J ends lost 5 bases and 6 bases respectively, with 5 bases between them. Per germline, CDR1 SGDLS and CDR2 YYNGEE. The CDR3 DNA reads TGTGCCAGCAGTGGGGCCGGGGAGCTGTTTTTT. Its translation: CASSGAGELFF.

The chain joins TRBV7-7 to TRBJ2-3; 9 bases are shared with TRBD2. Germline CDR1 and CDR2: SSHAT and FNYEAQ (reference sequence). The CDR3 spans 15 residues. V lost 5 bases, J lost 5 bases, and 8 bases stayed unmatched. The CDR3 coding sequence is TGTGCCAGCAGCACGGGACTAGCCCTGGGAGATACGCAGTATTTT. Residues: CASSTGLALGDTQYF.

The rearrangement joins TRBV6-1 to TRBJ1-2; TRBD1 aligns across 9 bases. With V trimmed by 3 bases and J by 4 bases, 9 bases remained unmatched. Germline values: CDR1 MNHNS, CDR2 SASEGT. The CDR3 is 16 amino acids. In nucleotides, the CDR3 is TGTGCCAGCAGTGATCCGGTCGGGGACAGGGCCTATGGCTACACCTTC. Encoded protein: CASSDPVGDRAYGYTF.